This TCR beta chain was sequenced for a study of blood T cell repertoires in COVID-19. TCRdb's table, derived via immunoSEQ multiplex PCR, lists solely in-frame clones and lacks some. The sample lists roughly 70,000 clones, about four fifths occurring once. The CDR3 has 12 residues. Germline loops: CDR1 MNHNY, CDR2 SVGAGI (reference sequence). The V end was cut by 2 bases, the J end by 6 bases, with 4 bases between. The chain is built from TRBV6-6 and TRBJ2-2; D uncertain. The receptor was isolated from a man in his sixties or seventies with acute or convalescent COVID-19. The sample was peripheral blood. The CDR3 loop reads CASSYGSGELFF. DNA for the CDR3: TGTGCCAGCAGTTACGGCTCCGGGGAGCTGTTTTTT.